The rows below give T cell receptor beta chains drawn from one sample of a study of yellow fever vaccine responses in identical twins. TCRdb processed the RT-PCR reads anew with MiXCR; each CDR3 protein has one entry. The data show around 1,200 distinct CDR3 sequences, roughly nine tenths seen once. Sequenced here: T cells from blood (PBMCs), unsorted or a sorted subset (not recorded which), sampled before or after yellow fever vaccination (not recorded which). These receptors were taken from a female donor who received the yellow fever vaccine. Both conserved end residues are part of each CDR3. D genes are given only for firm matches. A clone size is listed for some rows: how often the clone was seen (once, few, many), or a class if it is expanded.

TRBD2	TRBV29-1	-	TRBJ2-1	CSTGLAGGGEQFF	TGCAGCACAGGACTAGCGGGGGGAGGTGAGCAGTTCTTC
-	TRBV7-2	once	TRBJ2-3	CASSLGLGIDTQYF	TGTGCCAGCAGCTTGGGATTGGGGATAGATACGCAGTATTTT
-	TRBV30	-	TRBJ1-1	CAWAEGSHTEAFF	TGTGCCTGGGCCGAGGGTTCGCACACTGAAGCTTTCTTT
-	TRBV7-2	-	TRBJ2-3	CASSLARVTQYF	TGTGCCAGCAGCTTAGCGAGGGTTACGCAGTATTTT
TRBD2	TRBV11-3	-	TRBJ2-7	CASSLTSGSEYEQYF	TGTGCCAGCAGCTTGACTAGCGGGAGTGAATACGAGCAGTACTTC
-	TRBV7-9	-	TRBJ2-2	CASSLPGELFF	TGTGCCAGCAGCTTACCCGGGGAGCTGTTTTTT
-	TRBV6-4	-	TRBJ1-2	CASGGYTF	TGTGCCAGCGGTGGCTACACCTTC
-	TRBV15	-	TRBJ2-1	CATSRGRGRGIF	TGTGCCACCAGCAGAGGACGGGGTCGTGGGATCTTC
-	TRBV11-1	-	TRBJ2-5	CASSLSGPPQETQYF	TGTGCCAGCAGCTTATCCGGGCCACCCCAAGAGACCCAGTACTTC
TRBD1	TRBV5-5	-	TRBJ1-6	CASRTGGNSPLHF	TGTGCCAGCAGAACAGGGGGTAATTCACCCCTCCACTTT
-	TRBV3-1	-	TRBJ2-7	CASAASGPYEQYF	TGTGCCAGCGCCGCATCCGGGCCCTACGAGCAGTACTTC
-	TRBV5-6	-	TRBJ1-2	CASSFPSAGGAGSGYTF	TGTGCCAGCAGCTTTCCCTCGGCCGGGGGCGCCGGTAGTGGCTACACCTTC
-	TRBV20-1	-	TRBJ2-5	CSARLSPQTQYF	TGCAGTGCTAGACTATCCCCCCAGACCCAGTACTTC
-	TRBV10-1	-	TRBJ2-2	CASRGGITGELFF	TGCGCCAGCAGAGGGGGTATAACCGGGGAGCTGTTTTTT
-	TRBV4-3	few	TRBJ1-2	CASSQANYGYTF	TGCGCCAGCAGCCAAGCTAACTATGGCTACACCTTC
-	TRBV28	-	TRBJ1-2	CASSFLGTGGYTF	TGTGCCAGCAGTTTTTTGGGGACGGGTGGCTACACCTTC